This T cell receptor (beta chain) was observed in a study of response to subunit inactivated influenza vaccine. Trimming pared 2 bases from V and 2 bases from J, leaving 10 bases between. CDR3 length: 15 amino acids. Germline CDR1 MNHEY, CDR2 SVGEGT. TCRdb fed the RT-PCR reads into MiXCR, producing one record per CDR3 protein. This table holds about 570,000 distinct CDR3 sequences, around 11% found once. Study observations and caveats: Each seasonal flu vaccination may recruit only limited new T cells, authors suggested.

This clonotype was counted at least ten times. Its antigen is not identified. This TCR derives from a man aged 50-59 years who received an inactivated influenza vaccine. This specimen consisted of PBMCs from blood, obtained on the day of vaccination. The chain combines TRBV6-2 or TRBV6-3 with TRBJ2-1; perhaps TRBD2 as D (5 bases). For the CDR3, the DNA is TGTGCCAGCAGTTACATCGCTAGCCCCTACAATGAGCAGTTCTTC. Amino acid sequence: CASSYIASPYNEQFF.